A selection of T cell receptor beta chains follows, all from one sample in a study of Ad26.COV2.S vaccination and SARS-CoV-2 variants. Sequencing used immunoSEQ multiplex PCR; TCRdb keeps in-frame clones, though not all of them. The profile shows some 250,000 clones, more than 75% of them singletons. The specimen comprised peripheral blood, sampled in a trial of Ad26.COV2.S vaccine versus placebo. The origin of the receptors is a person aged 18-65 years who received the Ad26.COV2.S COVID-19 vaccine or a placebo. Both conserved end residues are part of each CDR3. Each record gives: clone size, D gene, J gene, V gene, CDR3 protein, CDR3 DNA. D genes are given only for firm matches. The size entry is marked missing in some rows and otherwise reads once, few, many or a size class.

abundance: .; d_gene: .; j_gene: TRBJ1-3; v_gene: TRBV25-1; CDR3aa: CASSPQGAGNTIYF; CDR3nt: TGTGCCAGCAGTCCACAGGGCGCTGGAAACACCATATATTTT
abundance: .; d_gene: TRBD2; j_gene: TRBJ2-5; v_gene: TRBV6-5; CDR3aa: CASSPGLAEETQYF; CDR3nt: TGTGCCAGCAGCCCGGGACTAGCGGAAGAGACCCAGTACTTC
abundance: .; d_gene: TRBD1; j_gene: TRBJ1-2; v_gene: TRBV7-9; CDR3aa: CASSYGQGAGGYTF; CDR3nt: TGTGCCAGCAGCTATGGACAGGGGGCTGGGGGCTACACCTTC
abundance: .; d_gene: TRBD2; j_gene: TRBJ2-7; v_gene: TRBV6-1; CDR3aa: CASSEPSSGSYEQYF; CDR3nt: TGTGCCAGCAGTGAACCCTCTAGCGGGTCCTACGAGCAGTACTTC
abundance: .; d_gene: .; j_gene: TRBJ2-7; v_gene: TRBV30; CDR3aa: CAWRAGLYEQYF; CDR3nt: TGTGCCTGGAGGGCCGGGCTCTACGAGCAGTACTTC
abundance: .; d_gene: .; j_gene: TRBJ2-7; v_gene: TRBV6-2/TRBV6-3; CDR3aa: CASSFGDSRREQYF; CDR3nt: TGTGCCAGCAGTTTCGGCGACTCGAGAAGGGAGCAGTACTTC
abundance: .; d_gene: .; j_gene: TRBJ2-3; v_gene: TRBV30; CDR3aa: CAWGATARGTDTQYF; CDR3nt: TGTGCCTGGGGAGCTACGGCTAGGGGCACAGATACGCAGTATTTT
abundance: .; d_gene: TRBD2; j_gene: TRBJ2-3; v_gene: TRBV9; CDR3aa: CASSVSGRATDTQYF; CDR3nt: TGTGCCAGCAGCGTAAGCGGGAGGGCCACAGATACGCAGTATTTT
abundance: .; d_gene: .; j_gene: TRBJ2-1; v_gene: TRBV11-3; CDR3aa: CASSHRRTIVF; CDR3nt: TGTGCCAGCAGCCACCGGAGGACTATAGTCTTC
abundance: once; d_gene: .; j_gene: TRBJ1-1; v_gene: TRBV19; CDR3aa: CASRPGPMIRDTEAFF; CDR3nt: TGTGCCAGTAGGCCGGGACCCATGATTCGGGACACTGAAGCTTTCTTT
abundance: .; d_gene: .; j_gene: TRBJ1-1; v_gene: TRBV7-9; CDR3aa: CASSSDKVRPEAFF; CDR3nt: TGTGCCAGCAGCTCCGACAAGGTTCGCCCTGAAGCTTTCTTT
abundance: .; d_gene: TRBD2; j_gene: TRBJ2-7; v_gene: TRBV4-3; CDR3aa: CASSQVWGGLHEQYF; CDR3nt: TGCGCCAGCAGCCAAGTCTGGGGAGGGCTCCACGAGCAGTACTTC
abundance: .; d_gene: TRBD1; j_gene: TRBJ1-2; v_gene: TRBV5-6; CDR3aa: CASSSGQLYGYTF; CDR3nt: TGTGCCAGCAGCTCGGGACAGCTCTATGGCTACACCTTC
abundance: .; d_gene: TRBD2; j_gene: TRBJ2-1; v_gene: TRBV9; CDR3aa: CASSVGSSGRDNEQFF; CDR3nt: TGTGCCAGCAGCGTAGGCTCTAGCGGGAGGGACAATGAGCAGTTCTTC
abundance: few; d_gene: .; j_gene: TRBJ1-2; v_gene: TRBV4-2; CDR3aa: CASSQEGDRYGYTF; CDR3nt: TGTGCCAGCAGCCAAGAGGGGGACCGCTATGGCTACACCTTC
abundance: .; d_gene: .; j_gene: TRBJ2-5; v_gene: TRBV9; CDR3aa: CASSVGGAGETQYF; CDR3nt: TGTGCCAGCAGCGTAGGGGGGGCTGGAGAGACCCAGTACTTC